This is a list of T cell receptor beta chains from one sample in a study of PD-L1 blockade in urothelial cancer. Method: immunoSEQ multiplex PCR; TCRdb's copy keeps in-frame clones and lacks some. The data contain under 95,000 clones, around 84% of them singletons. The sequenced sample was PBMCs, obtained around atezolizumab (anti-PD-L1) treatment. The receptors here all came from a woman in her 70s with urothelial cancer. The CDR3 runs from the conserved cysteine through the conserved F or W. Each record gives: D gene, J gene, clone size, V gene, CDR3 protein, CDR3 DNA. D genes are given only for firm matches. Where a row states a size, it is once, few, many or the class of an expanded clone; other rows omit it.

TRBD1	TRBJ2-7	-	TRBV5-1	CASSTGDNYEQYF	TGCGCCAGCAGCACAGGGGATAACTACGAGCAGTACTTC
TRBD2	TRBJ2-7	-	TRBV27	CASIPLLAGGYEQYF	TGTGCCAGCATACCCCTCCTAGCGGGAGGTTACGAGCAGTACTTC
-	TRBJ2-1	-	TRBV4-1	CASRGKAGLYNEQFF	TGCGCCAGCAGGGGAAAGGCAGGGTTATACAATGAGCAGTTCTTC
-	TRBJ1-1	-	TRBV20-1	CSASPTGEAFF	TGCAGTGCTAGCCCGACAGGTGAAGCTTTCTTT
TRBD1	TRBJ2-3	-	TRBV4-1	CASSQKTGGSGDTQYF	TGCGCCAGCAGCCAGAAAACAGGGGGGTCGGGAGATACGCAGTATTTT
TRBD2	TRBJ2-7	few	TRBV11-2	CASSGSWASGRREQYF	TGTGCCAGCAGCGGCTCTTGGGCTAGCGGGAGACGCGAGCAGTACTTC
-	TRBJ2-7	-	TRBV18	CASSQIRDTSYEQYF	TGTGCCAGCTCACAAATCCGGGACACTTCCTACGAGCAGTATTTC
TRBD1	TRBJ2-2	-	TRBV10-2	CAGQGAGELFF	TGCGCCGGGCAGGGGGCCGGGGAGCTGTTTTTT
-	TRBJ1-3	-	TRBV7-8	CASSLLVRGSGNTIYF	TGTGCCAGCAGCCTGTTAGTAAGGGGTTCCGGAAACACCATATATTTT
-	TRBJ1-5	-	TRBV19	CASSTAGIGNQPQHF	TGTGCCAGTAGTACAGCCGGGATCGGCAATCAGCCCCAGCATTTT
TRBD2	TRBJ2-5	few	TRBV19	CASRRGTSGGETQYF	TGTGCCAGTAGGAGAGGGACTAGCGGGGGAGAGACCCAGTACTTC
-	TRBJ1-4	-	TRBV28	CASSFGATNEKLFF	TGTGCCAGCAGTTTTGGAGCAACTAATGAAAAACTGTTTTTT
-	TRBJ1-1	-	TRBV7-6	CASSLGGGPGTEAFF	TGTGCCAGCAGCTTAGGGGGGGGGCCGGGCACTGAAGCTTTCTTT
TRBD2	TRBJ2-7	-	TRBV10-1	CATSPGLAATYEQYF	TGCGCCACCAGTCCGGGACTAGCGGCTACCTACGAGCAGTACTTC
-	TRBJ1-2	few	TRBV5-4	CASSFGVLNGYTF	TGTGCCAGCAGCTTCGGGGTTTTAAATGGCTACACCTTC
TRBD1	TRBJ2-7	-	TRBV5-1	CASSLFLGGESAREQYF	TGCGCCAGCAGCTTGTTCTTAGGGGGCGAGTCCGCTCGCGAGCAGTACTTC
-	TRBJ2-1	-	TRBV7-9	CASSLDGFNEQFF	TGTGCCAGCAGCTTAGACGGTTTCAATGAGCAGTTCTTC
-	TRBJ2-7	-	TRBV11-2	CASSLDRAGGVYEQYF	TGTGCCAGCAGCTTAGATAGGGCAGGAGGTGTGTACGAGCAGTACTTC
-	TRBJ1-1	once	TRBV5-1	CASSSGTLNTEAFF	TGCGCCAGCAGCTCAGGGACACTGAACACTGAAGCTTTCTTT
TRBD1	TRBJ2-6	-	TRBV9	CATSGTGGGGANVLTF	TGTGCCACCTCCGGGACAGGGGGCGGTGGGGCCAACGTCCTGACTTTC
-	TRBJ2-6	-	TRBV28	CASSLQVTGANVLTF	TGTGCCAGCAGTTTACAGGTGACTGGGGCCAACGTCCTGACTTTC
-	TRBJ1-2	-	TRBV7-2	CASSLVGGANYGYTF	TGTGCCAGCAGCTTAGTCGGGGGGGCTAACTATGGCTACACCTTC
TRBD1	TRBJ1-1	few	TRBV11-2	CASSLSLDRDSEAFF	TGTGCCAGCAGCTTATCGTTGGACAGGGACTCTGAAGCTTTCTTT
-	TRBJ2-1	once	TRBV29-1	CSVGVAPYNEQFF	TGCAGCGTTGGAGTAGCCCCGTACAATGAGCAGTTCTTC
-	TRBJ1-1	-	TRBV6-1	CASRRDTEAFF	TGTGCCAGCAGGAGGGACACTGAAGCTTTCTTT
-	TRBJ1-2	-	TRBV29-1	CSVAEPHYGYTF	TGCAGCGTAGCTGAGCCCCACTATGGCTACACCTTC
TRBD1	TRBJ2-1	-	TRBV5-5	CASSLADRGLYNEQFF	TGTGCCAGCAGCTTGGCGGACAGGGGTCTCTACAATGAGCAGTTCTTC
-	TRBJ2-3	-	TRBV28	CASETAGNTQYF	TGTGCCAGCGAAACTGCCGGGAATACGCAGTATTTT
-	TRBJ1-4	-	TRBV28	CASSSQTANEKLFF	TGTGCCAGCAGCTCGCAGACAGCTAATGAAAAACTGTTTTTT
TRBD2	TRBJ2-5	-	TRBV30	CAWGGGEETQYF	TGTGCCTGGGGGGGGGGAGAAGAGACCCAGTACTTC
TRBD2	TRBJ2-7	-	TRBV5-1	CASSPGTSGRGREQYF	TGCGCCAGCAGTCCCGGGACTAGCGGGAGAGGTAGGGAGCAGTACTTC
TRBD2	TRBJ2-7	-	TRBV5-4	CASSLAGGLARYEQYF	TGTGCCAGCAGCTTGGCCGGGGGACTAGCTCGCTACGAGCAGTACTTC
-	TRBJ2-7	-	TRBV5-1	CASSSGHTSSYEQYF	TGCGCCAGCAGCTCAGGACATACGAGCTCCTACGAGCAGTACTTC
TRBD2	TRBJ2-3	few	TRBV4-2	CASSQRVGGLAGLGNTDTQYF	TGTGCCAGCAGCCAAAGAGTCGGGGGACTAGCGGGGCTGGGAAACACAGATACGCAGTATTTT
TRBD1	TRBJ2-7	-	TRBV2	CAATGTGSYEQYF	TGTGCCGCAACCGGGACAGGAAGCTACGAGCAGTACTTC
TRBD1	TRBJ1-2	-	TRBV5-1	CASSLRDRGYGYTF	TGCGCCAGCAGCTTGAGGGACAGGGGTTATGGCTACACCTTC
-	TRBJ2-7	-	TRBV18	CASRHSDSYEQYF	TGTGCCAGCCGTCATAGCGACTCCTACGAGCAGTACTTC
-	TRBJ1-5	-	TRBV6-6	CASNSGNSNQPQHF	TGTGCCAGCAATTCAGGGAATAGCAATCAGCCCCAGCATTTT
TRBD1	TRBJ1-5	-	TRBV19	CASSIEGTVGRPQHF	TGTGCCAGTAGTATAGAAGGGACAGTCGGGCGGCCCCAGCATTTT